The sample holds a few counts of the clone carrying this T cell receptor beta chain. The antigen remains undetermined. Researchers amplified the TCR beta CDR3 regions from RNA transcripts. First-round RT-PCR of the TCR CDR3 relied on the HTBI primer set. TCRdb called the multiplex PCR reads again in MiXCR, with one record for every CDR3 protein. The table has hundreds of thousands of distinct CDR3 sequences, about 45% seen once. The source of the sample is a study of T cells in Graves' hyperthyroidism and ophthalmopathy. Diagnoses were made from clinical symptoms, serum measures (thyroxine and TRAb), thyroid ultrasound and orbital computed tomography. Overall study results and limits: A model of 13 V-J features distinguished ophthalmopathy from stable hyperthyroidism.

The TCR originated in an adult man with Graves' disease, either hyperthyroidism or ophthalmopathy (not recorded which). Specimen: peripheral blood or thyroid tissue (not recorded which).

The CDR3 region is CSARPGQGATGELFF. The CDR3 nucleotides are TGCAGTGCTAGGCCAGGACAGGGGGCGACCGGGGAGCTGTTTTTT. This chain uses TRBV29-1 with TRBJ2-2; TRBD1 aligns across 11 bases. The CDR3 has 15 residues. Germline V lookup: CDR1 SQVTM, CDR2 ANQGSEA.